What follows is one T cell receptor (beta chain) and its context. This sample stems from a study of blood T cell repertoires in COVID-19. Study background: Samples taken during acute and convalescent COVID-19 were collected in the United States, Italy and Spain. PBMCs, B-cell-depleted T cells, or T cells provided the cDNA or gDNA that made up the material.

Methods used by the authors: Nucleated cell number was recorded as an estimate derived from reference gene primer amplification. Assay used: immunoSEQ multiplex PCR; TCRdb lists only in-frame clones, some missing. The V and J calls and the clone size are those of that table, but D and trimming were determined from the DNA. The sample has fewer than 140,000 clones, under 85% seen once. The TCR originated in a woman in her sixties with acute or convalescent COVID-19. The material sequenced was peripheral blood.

CDR3 residues: CASSAGQGPGGNEQYF. The DNA for the CDR3 is TGCGCCAGCAGCGCTGGACAGGGGCCAGGCGGGAACGAGCAGTACTTC. V is TRBV5-1 and J is TRBJ2-7; TRBD1 agrees at 9 bases. CDR3 length: 16 amino acids. CDR1 and CDR2 from the germline V gene are SGHRS and YFSETQ. Trimming took 4 bases from V and 5 from J; bases not matched to a gene: 13.